This TCR beta chain was sequenced during a study of blood T cell repertoires in COVID-19 (dated by TCRdb to the early 2020s). Study-level background: Samples from collaborators originated in the United States, Italy and Spain and spanned both the acute and convalescent phases of COVID-19. Deeply sampled blood TCRbeta repertoires from subjects exposed to, actively infected with, or recovered from COVID-19 were included in the dataset. Where available, HLA class I and class II types were taken from metadata supplied by the sample provider and were not determined by assay-based typing. Sample metadata almost always included a de-identified subject ID, COVID-19 status, age in years and sex. The prospective study material was composed of cDNA or gDNA derived from T cells, B-cell-depleted T cells, or PBMCs. The repertoires were made available in a free public database intended to serve as a resource for research on the immune response to SARS-CoV-2. Samples came from the ongoing ImmuneRACE study (first 160 participants) plus 1,254 subjects from 6 global collaborators. General conclusions and limits of the study: How much clinical and demographic metadata was included differed by source and by participant, and the metadata was provided uncurated.

Concerning this clone itself: It has no known antigen specificity. No much larger clone is present one base from it, and per-base qualities are unavailable.

Based on the germline V gene (reference sequence), the CDR1 and CDR2 sequences are MNHNY and SVGAGI. Deletion took 8 bases off V and 3 bases off J, with a span of 13 bases between the germline ends. The CDR3 runs 14 residues from the cysteine to the phenylalanine. Only CDR3 DNA is held: 42 bases, read in frame from base 1. The immunoSEQ Assay, a bias-controlled multiplex PCR, was used to amplify TCRbeta CDR3 regions from genomic DNA. The study's processing was this. The number of nucleated cells in each sample was estimated by amplification of reference gene primers within the assay. Sequence reads were collapsed and filtered to measure the absolute abundance of every unique TCRbeta CDR3 rearrangement. For each sample, productive Simpson clonality was calculated as the square root of Simpson's diversity index across productive rearrangements. The clones in this table, taken by TCRdb from immuneACCESS, are in-frame only. Not every clone is retained; where verified, under half of the shortfall comes from an unresolved V gene, and the cause of the rest is unknown. V and J calls and clone size are copied from that table; D and trimming were computed from the DNA. This sample comprises roughly 200,000 clones, about nine tenths of them detected only once. About 1.6% of the sample rests with the top ten.

Whole blood was collected in K2EDTA tubes by collaborating institutions according to the institutions' own protocols. For TCRbeta analysis, collaborators shipped samples in one of three forms: frozen whole blood, isolated PBMCs, or DNA extracted from either of those sample types. The sequenced sample consisted of peripheral blood. The TCR comes from a man aged 18 to 35 with active or convalescent COVID-19. The chain uses TRBV6-6 and TRBJ1-4, with TRBD1 perhaps the D gene, on 5 matching bases. The DNA sequence is as follows: TGTGCCAGCGAAAAGGGGCCTCCTAATGAAAAACTGTTTTTT. This gives the protein CASEKGPPNEKLFF.